The 13 T cell receptor beta chains in this list originate from one sample, sequenced in a study of shared clonotypes between healthy human individuals. TCRdb keeps only in-frame clones here, not all; method: immunoSEQ multiplex PCR. The sample has about 2 million clones, less than 95% seen once. CD45RO-negative cells were positively selected for CCR7, leaving out terminally differentiated effector memory CD45RA+ cells. Specimen: naive CD8+ T cells sorted from blood. The receptors come from a man younger than 35 in good health.

This chain uses TRBV4-1 with TRBJ2-5, with unresolved D. V dropped 0 bases and J dropped 5 bases, with 16 bases sitting between them. Germline CDR1 MGHRA, CDR2 YSYEKL. CDR3 length: 16 residues. The CDR3 DNA reads TGCGCCAGCAGCCAAGATATTATCCAGTTCGACGAGACCCAGTACTTC. This codes for CASSQDIIQFDETQYF.

V gene TRBV7-8 combines with J gene TRBJ2-7; 10 nucleotides align to TRBD1. Trimming at V came to 2 bases and at J to 2 bases, leaving 6 bases not matched to a gene. The CDR3 covers 16 residues. Germline V gives CDR1 SGHVS, CDR2 FQNEAQ. The CDR3, as DNA: TGTGCCAGCAGCTTATCCGGGACAGGGGCCACCTACGAGCAGTACTTC. Translation: CASSLSGTGATYEQYF.

The gene calls are TRBV7-9 and TRBJ2-1; D is possibly TRBD2 (5 bases). Germline assignment: CDR1 SEHNR and CDR2 FQNEAQ (reference sequence). This CDR3 comprises 17 residues. The ends were cut back, 0 bases at V and 8 bases at J, with 20 bases in the middle. The CDR3 protein is CASSLAPSLVSHHEQFF. In DNA form, the CDR3 reads TGTGCCAGCAGCTTAGCGCCTTCACTAGTCTCCCACCATGAGCAGTTCTTC.

The chain couples TRBV7-9 to TRBJ2-1; D remains ambiguous. Trimming took off 0 bases at V and 0 bases at J, with 9 bases between the two ends. In germline, CDR1 is SEHNR, CDR2 FQNEAQ (reference sequence). This CDR3 is 16 amino acids long. The DNA of the CDR3 is TGTGCCAGCAGCTTAGCGACCCTCAGCTCCTACAATGAGCAGTTCTTC. It translates to CASSLATLSSYNEQFF.

V and J are TRBV7-9 and TRBJ2-2; 7 bases are shared with TRBD1. CDR1 is SEHNR, CDR2 FQNEAQ, per germline (reference sequence). Trimming took 4 bases from V and 6 from J; bases not matched to a gene: 5. The CDR3 loop spans 14 amino acids. CDR3 sequence: CASSSAGGPGELFF. The CDR3 bases are TGTGCCAGCAGCTCCGCAGGGGGTCCCGGGGAGCTGTTTTTT.

This clone was found once. This chain links TRBV7-9 with TRBJ1-1; a weak D match, TRBD1 (5 bases). CDR1 and CDR2 from the germline V gene are SEHNR and FQNEAQ (reference sequence). This CDR3 is built from 15 residues. Deletions cut 3 bases from V and 1 base from J, with 12 bases between. The CDR3 spells CASSFQGGGNTEAFF. The DNA for the CDR3 is TGTGCCAGCAGCTTCCAAGGCGGGGGGAACACTGAAGCTTTCTTT.

J is TRBJ2-5 and V is TRBV7-9, with a weak D call TRBD1 (5 bases). The germline gives CDR1 SEHNR, CDR2 FQNEAQ (reference sequence). V lost 2 bases and J lost 1, with 14 bases in between. The CDR3 loop spans 16 amino acids. CDR3 coding DNA: TGTGCCAGCAGCTTACCACAGGTATTGGGCCAAGAGACCCAGTACTTC. Its translation: CASSLPQVLGQETQYF.

The gene calls are TRBV5-6 and TRBJ1-3; D possibly corresponds to TRBD1 (5 bases). V gave up 0 bases and J gave up 4 bases, with 11 bases separating them. Germline V lookup: CDR1 SGHDT, CDR2 YYEEEE. CDR3 length equals 15 residues. CDR3 sequence: CASSLEYGDGNTIYF. The CDR3 nucleotides read TGTGCCAGCAGCTTGGAGTATGGGGACGGAAACACCATATATTTT.

The chain has TRBV9 and TRBJ2-7; tentative D call: TRBD2 (7 bases). This CDR3 is 15 amino acids long. V dropped 0 bases and J dropped 2 bases, with 12 bases sitting between them. Germline V gene data show CDR1 as SGDLS and CDR2 as YYNGEE. CDR3 residues: CASSVGGGDTYEQYF. The CDR3 DNA follows: TGTGCCAGCAGCGTAGGAGGGGGGGACACCTACGAGCAGTACTTC.

About this clone: This CDR3 is also generated by other DNA sequences in the sample. The chain is built from TRBV6-5 and TRBJ2-1; D may be TRBD2 (5 bases). There are 15 residues in the CDR3. Germline-derived CDR1 and CDR2 are MNHEY and SVGAGI. Trimming stripped 0 bases from V and 3 bases from J, with 9 bases between. The CDR3 sequence is CASSYSLGGYNEQFF. The CDR3 coding sequence is TGTGCCAGCAGTTACTCTCTTGGAGGCTACAATGAGCAGTTCTTC.

This rearrangement joins TRBV28 to TRBJ2-3; tentative D call: TRBD2 (6 bases). Germline CDR1 is MDHEN and CDR2 is SYDVKM. The CDR3 extends over 15 amino acids. V was cut by 2 bases and J by 2 bases, with 11 bases left in between. CDR3 loop: CASSLGDSYTDTQYF. CDR3 sequence (DNA): TGTGCCAGCAGTTTAGGGGACTCATACACAGATACGCAGTATTTT.

This chain connects TRBV6-1 to TRBJ1-2, with D possibly TRBD1 on 5 matching bases. Trimming took off 3 bases at V and 3 bases at J, with 14 bases between the two ends. The germline CDR1 and CDR2 sequences are MNHNS and SASEGT. The CDR3 covers 15 residues. The CDR3 coding sequence is TGTGCCAGCAGTGAGCCCTTCAGGGATGACTATGGCTACACCTTC. Residues: CASSEPFRDDYGYTF.

Notes on this clone: Additional DNA sequences in this sample encode the identical CDR3. The V call is TRBV6-5, the J call TRBJ2-7; D uncertain. V shed 2 bases and J shed 5 bases, with 4 bases lying between them. Germline V lookup: CDR1 MNHEY, CDR2 SVGAGI. CDR3 length: 11 residues. The CDR3 protein is CASSYGDEQYF. The DNA of the CDR3 is TGTGCCAGCAGTTACGGTGACGAGCAGTACTTC.